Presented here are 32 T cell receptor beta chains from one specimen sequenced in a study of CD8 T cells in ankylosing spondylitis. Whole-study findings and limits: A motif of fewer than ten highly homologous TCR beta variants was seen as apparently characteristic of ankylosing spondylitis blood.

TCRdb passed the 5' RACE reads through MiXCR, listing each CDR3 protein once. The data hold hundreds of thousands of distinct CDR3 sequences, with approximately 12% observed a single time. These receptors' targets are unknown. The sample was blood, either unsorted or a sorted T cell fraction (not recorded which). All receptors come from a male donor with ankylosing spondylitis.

The CDR3 spells CASSDRNLNYGYTF. The CDR3 DNA is TGTGCCAGCAGCGACAGGAACCTTAACTATGGCTACACCTTC. The chain uses TRBV6-1 and TRBJ1-2; possibly TRBD1 for D (6 bases). V was clipped by 6 bases and J by 1 base, with 12 bases between them. Germline values: CDR1 MNHNS, CDR2 SASEGT. The CDR3 extends over 14 amino acids.

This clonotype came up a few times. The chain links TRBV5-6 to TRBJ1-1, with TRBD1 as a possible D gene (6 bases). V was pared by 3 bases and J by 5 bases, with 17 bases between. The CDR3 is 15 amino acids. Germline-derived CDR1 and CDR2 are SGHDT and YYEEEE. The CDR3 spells CASSSRTQGGTEAFF. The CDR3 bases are TGTGCCAGCAGCTCCCGTACACAGGGTGGGACTGAAGCTTTCTTT.

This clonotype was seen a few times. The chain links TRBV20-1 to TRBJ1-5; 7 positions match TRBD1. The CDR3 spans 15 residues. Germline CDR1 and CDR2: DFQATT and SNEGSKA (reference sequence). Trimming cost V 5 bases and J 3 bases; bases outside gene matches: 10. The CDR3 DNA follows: TGCAGTGCTGGGGGGGGACAGTGGGTCAATCAGCCCCAGCATTTT. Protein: CSAGGGQWVNQPQHF.

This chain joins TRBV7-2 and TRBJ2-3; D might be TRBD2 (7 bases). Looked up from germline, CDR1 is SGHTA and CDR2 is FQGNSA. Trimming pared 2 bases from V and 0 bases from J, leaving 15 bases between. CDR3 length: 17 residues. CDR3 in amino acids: CASSLPGGASSTDTQYF. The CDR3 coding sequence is TGTGCCAGCAGCTTACCGGGGGGCGCTTCTAGCACAGATACGCAGTATTTT.

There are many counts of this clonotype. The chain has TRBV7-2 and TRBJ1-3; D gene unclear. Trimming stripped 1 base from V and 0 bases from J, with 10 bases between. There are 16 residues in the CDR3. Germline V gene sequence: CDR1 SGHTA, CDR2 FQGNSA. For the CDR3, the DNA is TGTGCCAGCAGCTTAGAGGGCGCTTACTCTGGAAACACCATATATTTT. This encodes CASSLEGAYSGNTIYF.

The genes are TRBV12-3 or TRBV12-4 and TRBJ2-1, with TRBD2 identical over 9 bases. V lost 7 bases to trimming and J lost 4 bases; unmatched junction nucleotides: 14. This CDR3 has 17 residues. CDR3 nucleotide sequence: TGTGCCAGCACCTCCCGGAGGAGGCGGGAGGGTTACAATGAGCAGTTCTTC. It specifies CASTSRRRREGYNEQFF.

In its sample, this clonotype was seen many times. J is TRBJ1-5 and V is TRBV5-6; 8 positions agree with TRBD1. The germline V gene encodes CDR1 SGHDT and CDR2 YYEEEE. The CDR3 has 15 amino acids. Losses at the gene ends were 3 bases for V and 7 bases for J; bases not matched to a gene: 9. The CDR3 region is CASSSLDREGQPQHF. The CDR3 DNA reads TGTGCCAGCAGCTCCCTGGACAGGGAAGGGCAGCCCCAGCATTTT.

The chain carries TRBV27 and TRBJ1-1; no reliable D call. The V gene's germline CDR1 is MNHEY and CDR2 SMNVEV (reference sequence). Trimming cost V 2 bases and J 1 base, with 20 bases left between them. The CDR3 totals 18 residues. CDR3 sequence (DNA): TGTGCCAGCAGTTTACTGGGAGGAAGAGGTGGCTGGAACACTGAAGCTTTCTTT. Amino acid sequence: CASSLLGGRGGWNTEAFF.

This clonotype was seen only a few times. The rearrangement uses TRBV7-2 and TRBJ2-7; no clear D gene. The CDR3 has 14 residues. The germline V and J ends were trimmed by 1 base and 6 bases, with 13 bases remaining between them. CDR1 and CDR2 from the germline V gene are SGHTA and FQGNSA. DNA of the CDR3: TGTGCCAGCAGCTTAGTTCGTCTTCGCGGCGAGCAGTACTTC. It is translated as CASSLVRLRGEQYF.

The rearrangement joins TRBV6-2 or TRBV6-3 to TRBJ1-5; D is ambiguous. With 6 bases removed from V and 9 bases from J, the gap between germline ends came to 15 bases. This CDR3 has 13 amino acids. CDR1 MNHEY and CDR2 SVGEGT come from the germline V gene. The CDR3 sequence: CASRHYRSGPQHF. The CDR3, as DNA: TGTGCCAGCAGGCATTACCGCTCGGGGCCCCAGCATTTT.

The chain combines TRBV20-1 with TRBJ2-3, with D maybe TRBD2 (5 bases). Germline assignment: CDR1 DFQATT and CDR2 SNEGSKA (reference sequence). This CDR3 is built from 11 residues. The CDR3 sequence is CSRGSGDTQYF. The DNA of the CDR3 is TGCAGCCGAGGGAGCGGAGATACGCAGTATTTT.

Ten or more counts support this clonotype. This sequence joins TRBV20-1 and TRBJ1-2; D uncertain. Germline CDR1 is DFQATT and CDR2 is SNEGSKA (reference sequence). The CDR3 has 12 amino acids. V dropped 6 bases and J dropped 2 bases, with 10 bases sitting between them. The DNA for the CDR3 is TGCAGTGCAAGTATAGGGAACTATGGCTACACCTTC. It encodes CSASIGNYGYTF.

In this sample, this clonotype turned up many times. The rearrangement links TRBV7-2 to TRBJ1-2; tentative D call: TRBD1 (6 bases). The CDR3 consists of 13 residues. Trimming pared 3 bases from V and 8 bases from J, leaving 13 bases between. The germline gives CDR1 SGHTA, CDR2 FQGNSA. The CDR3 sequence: CASSFRDTGGYTF. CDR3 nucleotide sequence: TGTGCCAGCAGCTTCCGGGACACTGGCGGCTACACCTTC.

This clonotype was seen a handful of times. CDR3 DNA: TGTGCCAGCAGCGCGGGACAGGGGCCCGGGGAGCTGTTTTTT. This translates into CASSAGQGPGELFF. The rearrangement uses TRBV11-2 and TRBJ2-2; 10 nucleotides match TRBD1. CDR1 SGHAT and CDR2 FQNNGV come from the germline V gene. CDR3 size: 14 residues. The V gene end was trimmed by 5 bases and the J gene end by 6 bases; junction bases not matched to a gene: 3.

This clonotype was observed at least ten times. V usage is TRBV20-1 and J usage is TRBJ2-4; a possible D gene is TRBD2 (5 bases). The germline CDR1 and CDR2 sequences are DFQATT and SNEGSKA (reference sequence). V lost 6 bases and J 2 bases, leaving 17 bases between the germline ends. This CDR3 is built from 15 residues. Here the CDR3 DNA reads TGCAGTGCCCCAGATAGCGCAGTAACCAAAAACATTCAGTACTTC. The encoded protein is CSAPDSAVTKNIQYF.

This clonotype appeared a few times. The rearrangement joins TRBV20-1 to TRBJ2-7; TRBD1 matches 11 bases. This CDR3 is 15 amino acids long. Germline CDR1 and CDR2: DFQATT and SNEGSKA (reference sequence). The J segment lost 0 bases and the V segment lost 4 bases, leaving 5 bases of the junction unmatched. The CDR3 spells CSANPGTGGSYEQYF. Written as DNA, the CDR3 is TGCAGTGCTAATCCCGGGACAGGGGGCTCCTACGAGCAGTACTTC.

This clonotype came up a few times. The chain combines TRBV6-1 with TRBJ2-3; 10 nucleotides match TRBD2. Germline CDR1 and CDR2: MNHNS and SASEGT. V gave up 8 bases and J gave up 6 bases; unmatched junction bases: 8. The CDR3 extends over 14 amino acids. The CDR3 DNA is TGTGCCAGCCTTCCAGCGGGGGGGCTGGATACGCAGTATTTT. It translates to CASLPAGGLDTQYF.

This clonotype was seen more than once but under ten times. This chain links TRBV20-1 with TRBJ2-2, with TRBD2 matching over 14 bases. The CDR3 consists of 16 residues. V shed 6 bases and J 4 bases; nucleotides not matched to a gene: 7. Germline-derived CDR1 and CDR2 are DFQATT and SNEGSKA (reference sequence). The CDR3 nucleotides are TGCAGTGCAGGGACTAGCGGGAGAGGGCGCACCGGGGAGCTGTTTTTT. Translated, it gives CSAGTSGRGRTGELFF.

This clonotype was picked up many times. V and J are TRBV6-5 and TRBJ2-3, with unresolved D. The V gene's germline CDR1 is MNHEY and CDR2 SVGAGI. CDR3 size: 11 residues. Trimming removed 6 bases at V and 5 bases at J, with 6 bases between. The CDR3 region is CASRREDTQYF. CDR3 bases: TGTGCCAGCAGGAGAGAAGATACGCAGTATTTT.

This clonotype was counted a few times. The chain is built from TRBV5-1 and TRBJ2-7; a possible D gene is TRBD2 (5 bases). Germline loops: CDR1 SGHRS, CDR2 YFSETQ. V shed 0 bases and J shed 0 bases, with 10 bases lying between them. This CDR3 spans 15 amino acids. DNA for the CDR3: TGCGCCAGCAGCTTGGGAGCGGTAAGCTCCTACGAGCAGTACTTC. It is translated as CASSLGAVSSYEQYF.

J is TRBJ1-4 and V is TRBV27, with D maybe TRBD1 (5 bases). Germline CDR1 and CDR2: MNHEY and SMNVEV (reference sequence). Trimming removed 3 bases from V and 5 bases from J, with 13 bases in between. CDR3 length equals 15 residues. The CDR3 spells CASSFKGRSNEKLFF. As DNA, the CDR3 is TGTGCCAGCAGTTTTAAGGGGAGGTCCAATGAAAAACTGTTTTTT.

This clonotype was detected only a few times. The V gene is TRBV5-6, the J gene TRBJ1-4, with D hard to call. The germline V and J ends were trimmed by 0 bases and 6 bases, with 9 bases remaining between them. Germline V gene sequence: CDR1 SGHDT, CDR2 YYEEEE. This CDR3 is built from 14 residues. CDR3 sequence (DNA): TGTGCCAGCAGCTTGGATCCGGCAGATGAAAAACTGTTTTTT. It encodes CASSLDPADEKLFF. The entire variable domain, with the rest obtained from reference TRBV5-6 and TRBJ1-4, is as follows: DAGVTQSPTHLIKTRGQQVTLRCSPKSGHDTVSWYQQALGQGPQFIFQYYEEEERQRGNFPDRFSGHQFPNYSSELNVNALLLGDSALYLCASSLDPADEKLFFGSGTQLSVL.

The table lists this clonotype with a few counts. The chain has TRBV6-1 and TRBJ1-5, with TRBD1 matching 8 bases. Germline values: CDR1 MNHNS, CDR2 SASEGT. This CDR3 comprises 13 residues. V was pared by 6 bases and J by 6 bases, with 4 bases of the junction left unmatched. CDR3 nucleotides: TGTGCCAGCAGGAGACAGGGGAGTCAGCCCCAGCATTTT. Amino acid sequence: CASRRQGSQPQHF.

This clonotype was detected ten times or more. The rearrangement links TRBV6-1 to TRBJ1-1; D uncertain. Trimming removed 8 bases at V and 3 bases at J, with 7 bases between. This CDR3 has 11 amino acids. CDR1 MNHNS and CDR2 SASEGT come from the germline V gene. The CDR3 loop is CASSMHTEAFF. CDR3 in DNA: TGTGCCAGCTCGATGCACACTGAAGCTTTCTTT.

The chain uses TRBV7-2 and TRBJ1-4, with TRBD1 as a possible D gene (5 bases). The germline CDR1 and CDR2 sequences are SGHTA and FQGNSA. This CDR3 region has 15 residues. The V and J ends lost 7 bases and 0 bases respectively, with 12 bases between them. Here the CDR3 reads CASIRTGATNEKLFF. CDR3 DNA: TGTGCCAGCATCCGAACAGGTGCAACTAATGAAAAACTGTTTTTT. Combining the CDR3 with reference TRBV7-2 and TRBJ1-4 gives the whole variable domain GAGVSQSPSNKVTEKGKDVELRCDPISGHTALYWYRQSLGQGLEFLIYFQGNSAPDKSGLPSDRFSAERTGGSVSTLTIQRTQQEDSAVYLCASIRTGATNEKLFFGSGTQLSVL.

In DNA form, the CDR3 reads TGTGCCAGCAGCGACCCGGCTGTACGGAGGCAGTACTTC. Amino acids: CASSDPAVRRQYF. This chain connects TRBV9 to TRBJ2-7; unclear D gene. Germline V gene sequence: CDR1 SGDLS, CDR2 YYNGEE. V was shortened by 3 bases and J by 9 bases, with 16 bases between the two germline ends. CDR3 length: 13 amino acids.

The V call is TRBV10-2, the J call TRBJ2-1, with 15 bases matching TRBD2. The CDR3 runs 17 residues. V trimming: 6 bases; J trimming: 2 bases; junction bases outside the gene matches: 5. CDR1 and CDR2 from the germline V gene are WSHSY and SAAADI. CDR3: CASRGLAGGSPYNEQFF. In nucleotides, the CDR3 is TGCGCCAGCAGAGGACTAGCGGGAGGGTCCCCCTACAATGAGCAGTTCTTC.

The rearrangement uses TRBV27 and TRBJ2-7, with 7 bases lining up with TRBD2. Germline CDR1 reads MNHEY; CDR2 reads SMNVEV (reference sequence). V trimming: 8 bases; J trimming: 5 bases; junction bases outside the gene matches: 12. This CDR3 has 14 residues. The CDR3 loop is CASSPAGVWDEQYF. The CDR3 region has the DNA TGTGCCAGCTCTCCCGCGGGGGTCTGGGACGAGCAGTACTTC.

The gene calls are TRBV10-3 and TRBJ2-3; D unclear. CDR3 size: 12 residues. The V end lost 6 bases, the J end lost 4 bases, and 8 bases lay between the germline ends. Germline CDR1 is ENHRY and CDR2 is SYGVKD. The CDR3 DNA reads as TGTGCCATCAGAAGCGAGGCAGATACGCAGTATTTT. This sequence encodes CAIRSEADTQYF.

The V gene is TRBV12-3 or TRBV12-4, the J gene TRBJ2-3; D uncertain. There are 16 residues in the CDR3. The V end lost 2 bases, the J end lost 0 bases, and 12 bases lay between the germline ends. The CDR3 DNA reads TGTGCCAGCAGTTTATCTCCAGCGCTAAGCACAGATACGCAGTATTTT. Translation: CASSLSPALSTDTQYF.

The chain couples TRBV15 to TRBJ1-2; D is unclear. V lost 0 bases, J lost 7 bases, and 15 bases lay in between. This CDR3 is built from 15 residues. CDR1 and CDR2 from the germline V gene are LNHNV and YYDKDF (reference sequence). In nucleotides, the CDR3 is TGTGCCACCAGCAGAGATCCGGCGGGAGGTTCTGGCTACACCTTC. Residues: CATSRDPAGGSGYTF.

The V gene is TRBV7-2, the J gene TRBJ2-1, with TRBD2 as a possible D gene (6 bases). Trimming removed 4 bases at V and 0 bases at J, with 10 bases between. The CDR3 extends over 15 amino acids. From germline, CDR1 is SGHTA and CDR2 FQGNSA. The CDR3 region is CASSSMGGSYNEQFF. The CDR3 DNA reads TGTGCCAGCAGCTCAATGGGGGGCTCCTACAATGAGCAGTTCTTC.